These 5 T cell receptor beta chains share one sample of origin, sequenced in a study of T-cell reconstitution after alpha-beta-depleted transplantation in children. A library of TCRbeta sequences, prepared with unique molecular identifiers, was generated. MiXCR was run by TCRdb on the PCR reads, yielding one entry per CDR3 protein. The profile shows nearly 550,000 distinct CDR3 sequences, around 20% of them singletons. The sequences come from PBMCs from the stem cell graft donor, collected from the stem cell graft. Receptors were obtained from a human donor who donated a stem cell graft to a child with acute lymphoblastic leukemia.

This clonotype occurred many times. The V gene is TRBV6-5, the J gene TRBJ1-2; perhaps TRBD1 as D (6 bases). Trimming took 6 bases from V and 4 from J, leaving 18 bases between them. The CDR3 length is 15 residues. Germline V gene lookup returns CDR1 MNHEY and CDR2 SVGAGI. CDR3 sequence reads: CASSPGGQGLYGYTF. In DNA form, the CDR3 reads TGTGCCAGCAGCCCCGGGGGCCAGGGCCTCTATGGCTACACCTTC.

J is TRBJ2-7 and V is TRBV5-1; 8 bases line up with TRBD2. This CDR3 region has 14 residues. Germline CDR1 reads SGHRS; CDR2 reads YFSETQ. V lost 6 bases and J lost 3; bases outside the gene matches: 8. This CDR3 reads CASNQGTRLYEQYF. As DNA, the CDR3 is TGCGCCAGCAATCAAGGGACTAGACTCTACGAGCAGTACTTC.

This clonotype was observed a few times. V and J are TRBV12-3 or TRBV12-4 and TRBJ1-3; D is unresolved. The V gene lost 6 bases and the J gene lost 0 bases, with 9 bases spanning the gap. The length of the CDR3 is 14 residues. CDR3 region: CASSPVRSGNTIYF. The CDR3 coding sequence is TGTGCCAGCAGCCCCGTCCGCTCTGGAAACACCATATATTTT.

The chain joins TRBV5-1 to TRBJ1-2; no reliable D call. The germline V and J ends were trimmed by 5 bases and 4 bases, with 15 bases remaining between them. Germline CDR1 and CDR2: SGHRS and YFSETQ. The CDR3 length is 14 residues. The CDR3 sequence is CASSFGRLGYGYTF. Written as DNA, the CDR3 is TGCGCCAGCAGTTTTGGACGGTTGGGCTATGGCTACACCTTC.

This clonotype is a singleton in its sample. The CDR3 nucleotides are TGTGCCAGCAACGAGGCCTTAACCAAAAACATTCAGTACTTC. Its translation: CASNEALTKNIQYF. V gene TRBV5-6 combines with J gene TRBJ2-4; no definite D call. The CDR3 has 14 residues. With 6 bases removed from V and 2 bases from J, the gap between germline ends came to 12 bases. Germline V gives CDR1 SGHDT, CDR2 YYEEEE.